The clone carrying this TCR beta chain has only a few counts. The length of the CDR3 is 11 residues. V gave up 7 bases and J gave up 6 bases; unmatched junction bases: 0. Germline CDR1 reads MNHEY; CDR2 reads SMNVEV (reference sequence). This entry belongs to a study of CD8+ T cells in alopecia areata. RNA was isolated and reverse transcribed to cDNA, the sequencing template. Profiled with immunoSEQ multiplex PCR; TCRdb holds only in-frame clones, not every one. The sample has some 150,000 clones; around 83% are singletons. Treatment in this sample: oral pan-JAK inhibitor, 5-10 mg twice daily. Specimen: CD8+ T cells sorted from blood, collected at week 4, from a patient treated with tofacitinib. The chain couples TRBV27 to TRBJ2-1; 7 bases are a match to TRBD1. This TCR derives from a human donor with alopecia areata. CDR3 sequence (DNA): TGTGCCAGCACAGGGGGCAATGAGCAGTTCTTC. It specifies CASTGGNEQFF.